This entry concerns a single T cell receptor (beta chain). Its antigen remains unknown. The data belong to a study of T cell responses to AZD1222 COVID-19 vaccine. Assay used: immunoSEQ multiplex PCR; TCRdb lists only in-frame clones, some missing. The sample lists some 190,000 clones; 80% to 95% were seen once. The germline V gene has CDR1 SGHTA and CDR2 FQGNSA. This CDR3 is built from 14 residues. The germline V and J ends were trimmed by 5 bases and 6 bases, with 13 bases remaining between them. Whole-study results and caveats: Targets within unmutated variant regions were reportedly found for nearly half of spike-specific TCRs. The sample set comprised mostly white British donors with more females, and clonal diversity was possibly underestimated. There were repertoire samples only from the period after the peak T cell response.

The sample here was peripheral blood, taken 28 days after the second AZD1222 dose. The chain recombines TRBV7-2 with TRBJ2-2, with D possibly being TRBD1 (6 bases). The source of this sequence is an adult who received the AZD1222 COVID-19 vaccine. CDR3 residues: CASSPLQGPGELFF. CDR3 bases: TGTGCCAGCAGCCCCTTACAGGGACCCGGGGAGCTGTTTTTT. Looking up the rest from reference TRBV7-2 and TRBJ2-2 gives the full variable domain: GAGVSQSPSNKVTEKGKDVELRCDPISGHTALYWYRQSLGQGLEFLIYFQGNSAPDKSGLPSDRFSAERTGGSVSTLTIQRTQQEDSAVYLCASSPLQGPGELFFGEGSRLTVL.